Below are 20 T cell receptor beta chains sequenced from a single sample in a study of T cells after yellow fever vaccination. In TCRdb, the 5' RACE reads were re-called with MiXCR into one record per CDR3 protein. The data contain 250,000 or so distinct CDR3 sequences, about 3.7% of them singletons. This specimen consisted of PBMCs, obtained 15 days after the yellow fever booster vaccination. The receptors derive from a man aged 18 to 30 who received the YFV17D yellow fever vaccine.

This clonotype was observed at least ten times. CDR3 amino acids: CSLRPAGTGPDTQYF. The CDR3, as DNA: TGCAGCCTCCGTCCGGCTGGGACAGGGCCTGATACGCAGTATTTT. The chain combines TRBV29-1 with TRBJ2-3, with 9 positions matching TRBD1. The V and J ends lost 8 bases and 6 bases, in that order; junction bases with no gene match: 15. There are 15 residues in the CDR3. Germline assignment: CDR1 SQVTM and CDR2 ANQGSEA.

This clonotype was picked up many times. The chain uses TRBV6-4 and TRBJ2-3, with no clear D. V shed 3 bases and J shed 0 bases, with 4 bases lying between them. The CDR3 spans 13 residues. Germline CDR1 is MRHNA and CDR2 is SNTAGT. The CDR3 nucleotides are TGTGCCAGCAGTGAGGGGAGCACAGATACGCAGTATTTT. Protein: CASSEGSTDTQYF.

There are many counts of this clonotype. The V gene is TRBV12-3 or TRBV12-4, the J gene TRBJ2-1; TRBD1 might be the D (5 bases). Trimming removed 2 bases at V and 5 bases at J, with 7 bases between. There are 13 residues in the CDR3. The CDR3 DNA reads TGTGCCAGCAGTTTAACCAGGGACAATGAGCAGTTCTTC. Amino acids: CASSLTRDNEQFF.

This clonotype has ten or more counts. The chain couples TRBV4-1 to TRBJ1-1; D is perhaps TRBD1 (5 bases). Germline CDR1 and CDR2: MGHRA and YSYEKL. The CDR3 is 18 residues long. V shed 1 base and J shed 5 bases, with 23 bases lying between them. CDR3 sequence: CASSQVGGPGGVGTEAFF. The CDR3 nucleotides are TGCGCCAGCAGCCAAGTCGGTGGCCCGGGAGGGGTAGGGACTGAAGCTTTCTTT.

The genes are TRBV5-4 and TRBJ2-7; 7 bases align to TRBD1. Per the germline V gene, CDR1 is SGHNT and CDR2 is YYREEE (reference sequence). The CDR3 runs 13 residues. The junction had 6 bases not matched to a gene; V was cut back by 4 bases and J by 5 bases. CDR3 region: CASSTDRANEQYV. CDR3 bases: TGTGCCAGCAGCACCGACAGGGCCAACGAGCAGTACGTC.

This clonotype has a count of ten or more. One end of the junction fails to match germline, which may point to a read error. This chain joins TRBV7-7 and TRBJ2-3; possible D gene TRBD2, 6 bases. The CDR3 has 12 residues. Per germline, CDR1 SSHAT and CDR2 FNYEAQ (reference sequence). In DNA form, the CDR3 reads TGTGCTAGCAGCTTAGGGAGGGATACGCAGTATTTT. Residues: CASSLGRDTQYF.

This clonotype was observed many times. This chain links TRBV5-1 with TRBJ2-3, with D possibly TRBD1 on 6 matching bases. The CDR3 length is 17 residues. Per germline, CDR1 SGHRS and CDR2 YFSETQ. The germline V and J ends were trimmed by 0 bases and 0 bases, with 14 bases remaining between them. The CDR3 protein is CASSLAPRGPSTDTQYF. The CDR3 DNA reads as TGCGCCAGCAGCTTGGCCCCCAGGGGACCGAGCACAGATACGCAGTATTTT.

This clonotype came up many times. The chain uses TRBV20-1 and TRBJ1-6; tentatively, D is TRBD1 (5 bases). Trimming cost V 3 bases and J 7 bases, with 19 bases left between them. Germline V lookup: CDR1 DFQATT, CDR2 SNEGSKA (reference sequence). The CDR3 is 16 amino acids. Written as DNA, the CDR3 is TGCAGTGCTAGGTCTGGGGGGAGTCAGAAGAATTCACCCCTCCACTTT. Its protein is CSARSGGSQKNSPLHF.

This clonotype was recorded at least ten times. DNA of the CDR3: TGTGCCAGCGCACTAGCGGGGGGGCCCGATGAGCAGTTCTTC. Translation: CASALAGGPDEQFF. The chain is built from TRBV12-3 or TRBV12-4 and TRBJ2-1; TRBD2 aligns across 13 bases. There are 14 residues in the CDR3. V was clipped by 8 bases and J by 8 bases; unmatched bases: 6.

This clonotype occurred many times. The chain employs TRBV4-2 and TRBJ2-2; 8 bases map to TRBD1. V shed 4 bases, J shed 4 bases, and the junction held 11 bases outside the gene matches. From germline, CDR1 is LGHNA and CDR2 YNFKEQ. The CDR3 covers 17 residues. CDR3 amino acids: CASSPSPGGRLTGELFF. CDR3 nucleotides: TGTGCCAGCAGCCCCTCCCCAGGGGGCCGTCTCACCGGGGAGCTGTTTTTT.

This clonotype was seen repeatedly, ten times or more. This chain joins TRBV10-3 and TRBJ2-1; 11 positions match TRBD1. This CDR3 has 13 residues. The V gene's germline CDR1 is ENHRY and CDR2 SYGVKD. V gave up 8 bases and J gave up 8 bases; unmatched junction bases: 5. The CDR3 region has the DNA TGTGCCATCGGGGGACAGGGGGGACATGAGCAGTTCTTC. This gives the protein CAIGGQGGHEQFF.

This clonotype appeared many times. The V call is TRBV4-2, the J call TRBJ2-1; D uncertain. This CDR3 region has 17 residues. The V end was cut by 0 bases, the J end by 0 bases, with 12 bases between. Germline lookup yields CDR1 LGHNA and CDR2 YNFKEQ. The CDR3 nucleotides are TGTGCCAGCAGCCAAGATGACGTCAAGACCTCCTACAATGAGCAGTTCTTC. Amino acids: CASSQDDVKTSYNEQFF.

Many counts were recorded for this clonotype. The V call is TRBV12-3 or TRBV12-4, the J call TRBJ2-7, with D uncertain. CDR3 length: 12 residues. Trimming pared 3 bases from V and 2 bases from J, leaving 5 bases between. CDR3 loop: CASSFIAYEQYF. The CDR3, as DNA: TGTGCCAGCAGTTTTATAGCCTACGAGCAGTACTTC.

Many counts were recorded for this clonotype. The CDR3 reads CSARAHQGAFYEQYF. As DNA, the CDR3 is TGCAGTGCTAGAGCGCATCAGGGGGCGTTCTACGAGCAGTACTTC. This chain connects TRBV20-1 to TRBJ2-7, with 8 nucleotides matching TRBD1. The ends lost 1 base at V and 3 bases at J; junction bases unmatched: 8. Germline CDR1 and CDR2: DFQATT and SNEGSKA (reference sequence). The CDR3 covers 15 residues.

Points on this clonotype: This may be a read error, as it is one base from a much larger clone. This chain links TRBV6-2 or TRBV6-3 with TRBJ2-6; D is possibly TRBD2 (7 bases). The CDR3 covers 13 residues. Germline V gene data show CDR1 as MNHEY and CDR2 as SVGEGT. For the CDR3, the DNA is TGTGCCAGCGCCAGAGGGGGGGCCATCGTCCTGACTTTC. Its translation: CASARGGAIVLTF.

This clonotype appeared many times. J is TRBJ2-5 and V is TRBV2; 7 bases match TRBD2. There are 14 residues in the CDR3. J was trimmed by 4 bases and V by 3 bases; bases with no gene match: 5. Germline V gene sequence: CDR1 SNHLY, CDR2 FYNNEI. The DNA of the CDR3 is TGTGCCAGCAGTGATTTGCGGGGGACAGAGACCCAGTACTTC. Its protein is CASSDLRGTETQYF.

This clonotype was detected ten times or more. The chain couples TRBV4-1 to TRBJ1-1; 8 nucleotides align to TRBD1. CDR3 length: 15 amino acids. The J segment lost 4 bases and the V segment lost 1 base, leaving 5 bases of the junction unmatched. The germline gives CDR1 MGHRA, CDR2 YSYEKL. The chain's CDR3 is CASSQADREATEAFF. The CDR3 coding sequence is TGCGCCAGCAGCCAAGCGGACAGGGAGGCCACTGAAGCTTTCTTT.

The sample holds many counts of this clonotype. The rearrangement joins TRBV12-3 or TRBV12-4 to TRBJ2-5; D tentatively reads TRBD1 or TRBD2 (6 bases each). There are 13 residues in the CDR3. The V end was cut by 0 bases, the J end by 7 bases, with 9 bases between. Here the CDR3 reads CASSLAGGRTQYF. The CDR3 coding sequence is TGTGCCAGCAGTTTAGCGGGGGGCCGGACCCAGTACTTC.

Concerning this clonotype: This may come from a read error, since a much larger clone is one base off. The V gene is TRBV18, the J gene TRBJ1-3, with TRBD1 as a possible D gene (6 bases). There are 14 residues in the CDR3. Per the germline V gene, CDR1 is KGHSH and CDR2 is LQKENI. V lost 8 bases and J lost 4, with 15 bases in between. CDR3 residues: CASPSGAMGNTIYF. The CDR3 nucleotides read TGTGCCAGCCCATCGGGGGCCATGGGAAACACCATATATTTT.

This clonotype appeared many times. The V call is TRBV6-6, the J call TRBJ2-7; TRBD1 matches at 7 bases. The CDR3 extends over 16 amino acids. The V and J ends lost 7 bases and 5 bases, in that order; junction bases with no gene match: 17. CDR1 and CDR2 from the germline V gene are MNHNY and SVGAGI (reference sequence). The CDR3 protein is CASTSDVGTALNEQYF. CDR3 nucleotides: TGTGCCAGCACCTCCGATGTCGGGACAGCACTCAACGAGCAGTACTTC.